This T cell receptor (beta chain) appears in the sequencing data of a study of T cell repertoires in cytomegalovirus infection. TCRdb called the reads again in MiXCR, with one record for every CDR3 protein. The sample contains some 600,000 distinct CDR3 sequences, approximately 24% of which appear only once. CDR3 size: 12 residues. The V end lost 6 bases, the J end lost 5 bases, and 11 bases lay between the germline ends. In germline, CDR1 is DFQATT, CDR2 SNEGSKA (reference sequence). Broader study findings: The study found HLA-C-restricted CMV-specific TCR beta clonotypes dominating the ex vivo response. People with CMV and the relevant HLA were identified by cumulative public TCR beta family frequency.

This clonotype was counted a few times. The antigen remains undetermined. Sample: CD8+ T cells from PBMCs. The rearrangement joins TRBV20-1 to TRBJ2-1; D uncertain. The origin of this receptor is a human donor in good health (CMV status not recorded). Some clones in this sample may be carry-over from other donors' samples. The CDR3 DNA is TGCAGTGCCCGATCAAGGGACAATGAGCAGTTCTTC. Protein sequence: CSARSRDNEQFF.